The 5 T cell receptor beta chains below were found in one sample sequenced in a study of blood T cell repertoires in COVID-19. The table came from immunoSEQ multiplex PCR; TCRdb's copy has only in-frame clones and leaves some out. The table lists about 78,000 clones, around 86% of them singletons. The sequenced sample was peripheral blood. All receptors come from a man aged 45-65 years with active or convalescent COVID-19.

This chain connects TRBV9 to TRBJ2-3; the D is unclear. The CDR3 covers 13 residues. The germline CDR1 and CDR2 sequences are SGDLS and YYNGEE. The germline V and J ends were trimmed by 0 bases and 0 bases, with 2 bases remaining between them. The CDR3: CASSVVSTDTQYF. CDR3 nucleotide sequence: TGTGCCAGCAGCGTAGTAAGCACAGATACGCAGTATTTT.

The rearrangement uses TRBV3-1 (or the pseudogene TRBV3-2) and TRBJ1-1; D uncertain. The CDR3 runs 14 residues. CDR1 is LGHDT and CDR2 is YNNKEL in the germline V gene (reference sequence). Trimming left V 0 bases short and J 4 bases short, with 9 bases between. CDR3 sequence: CASSQDLTFTEAFF. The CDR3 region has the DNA TGTGCCAGCAGCCAAGATCTGACTTTCACTGAAGCTTTCTTT.

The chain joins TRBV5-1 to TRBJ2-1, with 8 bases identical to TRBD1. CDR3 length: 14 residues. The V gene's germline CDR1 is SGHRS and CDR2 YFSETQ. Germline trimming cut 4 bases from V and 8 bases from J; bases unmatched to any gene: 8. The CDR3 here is CASSMTGVGDEQFF. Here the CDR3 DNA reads TGCGCCAGCAGCATGACAGGGGTTGGCGATGAGCAGTTCTTC.

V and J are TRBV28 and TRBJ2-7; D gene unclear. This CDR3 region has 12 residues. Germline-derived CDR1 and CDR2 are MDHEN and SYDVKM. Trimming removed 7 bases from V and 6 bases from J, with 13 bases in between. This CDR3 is CASTPGPAEQYF. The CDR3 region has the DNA TGTGCCAGCACCCCGGGTCCGGCCGAGCAGTACTTC.

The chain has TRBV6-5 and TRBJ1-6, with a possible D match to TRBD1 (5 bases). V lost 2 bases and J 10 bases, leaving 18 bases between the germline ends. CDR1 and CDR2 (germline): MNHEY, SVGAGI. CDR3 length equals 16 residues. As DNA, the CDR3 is TGTGCCAGCAGTTACCGGGTCTCGCAGGGAGGATCACCCCTCCACTTT. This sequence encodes CASSYRVSQGGSPLHF.